The rows below give T cell receptor beta chains drawn from one sample of a study of cytomegalovirus exposure and HLA in healthy donors. The method was immunoSEQ multiplex PCR; TCRdb's version includes in-frame clones alone and lacks a portion of them. The sample records approximately 210,000 clones, roughly 78% being singletons. Sequencing used PBMCs. The origin of the receptors is a girl aged 10-17 years in good health and CMV-seropositive. Both conserved end residues are part of each CDR3. The D gene is left open where the match is weak. Size is omitted from some rows. Given values are once, few, many or a class for expanded clones.

clone size	V gene	J gene	D gene	CDR3 length	CDR3 DNA	CDR3 protein
.	TRBV5-1	TRBJ1-4	TRBD1	17	TGCGCCAGCAGCTTCTTCACAGGGGTCGATGCTAATGAAAAACTGTTTTTT	CASSFFTGVDANEKLFF
.	TRBV5-4	TRBJ2-2	.	14	TGTGCCAGCAGCCATGGACAGAACACCGGGGAGCTGTTTTTT	CASSHGQNTGELFF
.	TRBV4-3	TRBJ2-3	.	12	TGCGCCAGCAGCCAAAGAGCAGATACGCAGTATTTT	CASSQRADTQYF
.	TRBV5-1	TRBJ1-2	.	14	TGCGCCAGCAGCTTGGACAGGCCGAACTATGGCTACACCTTC	CASSLDRPNYGYTF
.	TRBV11-2	TRBJ2-3	TRBD1	14	TGTGCCAGCAAACGGACAGGGGTCACAGATACGCAGTATTTT	CASKRTGVTDTQYF
few	TRBV6-5	TRBJ1-5	TRBD1	15	TGTGCCAGCAGAGCGGGACAGGGCCCCAATCAGCCCCAGCATTTT	CASRAGQGPNQPQHF
once	TRBV27	TRBJ2-7	.	22	TGTGCCAGCAGTTTAACCGGATGGTCGGCAGGAAGTGCCTCTTCGGACTCCTACGAGCAGTACTTC	CASSLTGWSAGSASSDSYEQYF
.	TRBV21-1	TRBJ1-2	.	16	TGTGCCAGCAGCAAAGCAAAGGACAGGGGAAACTATGGCTACACCTTC	CASSKAKDRGNYGYTF
.	TRBV10-1	TRBJ2-5	TRBD2	15	TGCGCCAGCAGTGACGGGGGAGGGAACCAAGAGACCCAGTACTTC	CASSDGGGNQETQYF
.	TRBV6-1	TRBJ2-1	.	13	TGTGCCAGCAGTGACAGCTCCTACAATGAGCAGTTCTTC	CASSDSSYNEQFF
.	TRBV7-2	TRBJ2-7	TRBD1	16	TGTGCCAGCAGCTTAGCCTATCAGGGGGCCGGCTACGAGCAGTACTTC	CASSLAYQGAGYEQYF
.	TRBV28	TRBJ2-7	.	14	TGTGCCAGCAGTTCTCCAGGGGAAACCTACGAGCAGTACTTC	CASSSPGETYEQYF
few	TRBV18	TRBJ1-1	TRBD1	13	TGTGCCAGCTCCAACGACAGGGGGACTGAAGCTTTCTTT	CASSNDRGTEAFF
.	TRBV5-1	TRBJ1-5	.	15	TGCGCCAGCAGCTTGGTACCGGGTGGCAATCAGCCCCAGCATTTT	CASSLVPGGNQPQHF
.	TRBV7-2	TRBJ2-1	.	15	TGTGCCAGCAGCCGCGGGACAGTATCCTACAATGAGCAGTTCTTC	CASSRGTVSYNEQFF
.	TRBV11-2	TRBJ2-1	TRBD2	11	TGTGCCAGCAGCACGGGGGGTGAGCAGTTCTTC	CASSTGGEQFF
.	TRBV2	TRBJ2-2	TRBD2	18	TGTGCCAGGAGAACACCGGGACTAGCGGGGGAGAACACCGGGGAGCTGTTTTTT	CARRTPGLAGENTGELFF
.	TRBV4-3	TRBJ2-2	.	16	TGCGCCAGCAGCCAAAGGGGTCGTGTGGTTCACGGGGAGCTGTTTTTT	CASSQRGRVVHGELFF
.	TRBV11-2	TRBJ1-2	.	18	TGTGCCAGCAGGAGCCCAGGAGTGGGGCAGGGCACTAACTATGGCTACACCTTC	CASRSPGVGQGTNYGYTF
.	TRBV6-1	TRBJ2-1	.	17	TGTGCCAGCAGTGAGTTACAGGGAGTGGGCTCCTACAATGAGCAGTTCTTC	CASSELQGVGSYNEQFF
once	TRBV30	TRBJ1-5	.	15	TGTGCCTGGAGTGTCCTAGACAGTAGCAATCAGCCCCAGCATTTT	CAWSVLDSSNQPQHF
.	TRBV5-6	TRBJ1-6	TRBD1	16	TGTGCCAGCAGCGTACCGAGGGGGCAGCGGGATTCACCCCTCCACTTT	CASSVPRGQRDSPLHF
.	TRBV7-9	TRBJ1-1	.	12	TGTGCCAGCAGCTTAGCGAGAGCTGAAGCTTTCTTT	CASSLARAEAFF
.	TRBV15	TRBJ2-3	TRBD1	17	TGTGCCACCAGCAGAGATCTAGGACAGGGGGATACAGATACGCAGTATTTT	CATSRDLGQGDTDTQYF
.	TRBV7-9	TRBJ2-7	.	12	TGTGCCATTCGCCGAGAACCCTACGAGCAGTACTTC	CAIRREPYEQYF
.	TRBV5-1	TRBJ1-5	.	13	TGCGCCAGCAGCGGGGGGAGCAATCAGCCCCAGCATTTT	CASSGGSNQPQHF
.	TRBV4-1	TRBJ2-3	.	17	TGCGCCAGCAGCCTACTCCCACCGACTTCCAGCACAGATACGCAGTATTTT	CASSLLPPTSSTDTQYF
once	TRBV5-6	TRBJ1-1	TRBD1	14	TGTGCCAGCAGCCCGTGGACAGGGGGCTCTGAAGCTTTCTTT	CASSPWTGGSEAFF